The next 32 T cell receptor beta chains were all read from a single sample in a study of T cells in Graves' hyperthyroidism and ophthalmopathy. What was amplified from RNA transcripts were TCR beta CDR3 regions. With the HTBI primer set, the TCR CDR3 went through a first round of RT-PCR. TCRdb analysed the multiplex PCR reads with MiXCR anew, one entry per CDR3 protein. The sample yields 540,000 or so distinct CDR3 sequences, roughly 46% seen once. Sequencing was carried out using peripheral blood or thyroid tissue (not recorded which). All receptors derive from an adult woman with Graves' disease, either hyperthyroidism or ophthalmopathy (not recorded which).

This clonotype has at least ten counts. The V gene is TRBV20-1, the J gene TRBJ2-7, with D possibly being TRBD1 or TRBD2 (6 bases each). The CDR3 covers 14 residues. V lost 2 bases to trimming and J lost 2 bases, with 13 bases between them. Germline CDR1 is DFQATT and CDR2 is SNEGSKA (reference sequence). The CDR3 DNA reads TGCAGTGCTAGAAGGGGGGACATAACCTACGAGCAGTACTTC. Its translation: CSARRGDITYEQYF.

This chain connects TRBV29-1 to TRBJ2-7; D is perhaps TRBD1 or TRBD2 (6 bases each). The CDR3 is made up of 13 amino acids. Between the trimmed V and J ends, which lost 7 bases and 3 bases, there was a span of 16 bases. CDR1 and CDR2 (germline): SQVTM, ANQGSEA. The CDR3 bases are TGCAGCGCCCGGGGGCAGGCCCACTACGAGCAGTACTTC. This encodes CSARGQAHYEQYF.

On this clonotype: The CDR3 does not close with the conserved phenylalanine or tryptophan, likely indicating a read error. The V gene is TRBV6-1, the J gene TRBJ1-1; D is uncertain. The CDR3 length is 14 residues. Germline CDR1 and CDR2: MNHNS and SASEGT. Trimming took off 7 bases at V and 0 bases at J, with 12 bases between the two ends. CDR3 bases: TGTGCCAGCACCATGCCGGGGATGAACACTGAAGCTTTCTGT. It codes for CASTMPGMNTEAFC.

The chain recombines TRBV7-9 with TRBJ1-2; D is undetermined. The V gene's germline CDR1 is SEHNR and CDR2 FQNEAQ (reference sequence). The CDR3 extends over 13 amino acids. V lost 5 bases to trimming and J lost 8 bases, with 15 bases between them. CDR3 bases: TGTGCCAGCAGCGTAACAAGGGTAGGAGGCTACACCTTC. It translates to CASSVTRVGGYTF.

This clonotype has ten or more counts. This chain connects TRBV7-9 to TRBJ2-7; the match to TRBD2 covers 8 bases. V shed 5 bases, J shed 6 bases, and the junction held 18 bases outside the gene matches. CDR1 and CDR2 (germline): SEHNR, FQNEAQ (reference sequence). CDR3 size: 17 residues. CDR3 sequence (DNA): TGTGCCAGCAGCCCAACCCGGGGGGGGTACCCCTTCGGCGAGCAGTACTTC. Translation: CASSPTRGGYPFGEQYF.

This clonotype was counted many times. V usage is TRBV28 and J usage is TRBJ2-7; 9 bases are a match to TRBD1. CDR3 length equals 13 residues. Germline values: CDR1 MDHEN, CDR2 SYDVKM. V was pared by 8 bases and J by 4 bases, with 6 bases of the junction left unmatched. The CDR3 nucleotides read TGTGCCAGCGCCTGGGACAGGGCATACGAGCAGTACTTC. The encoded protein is CASAWDRAYEQYF.

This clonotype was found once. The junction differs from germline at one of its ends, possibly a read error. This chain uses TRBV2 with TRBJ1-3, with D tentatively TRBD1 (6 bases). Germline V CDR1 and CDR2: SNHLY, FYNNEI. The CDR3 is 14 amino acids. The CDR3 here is CASSNGGYGYTLYF. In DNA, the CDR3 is TGTGCCAGCAGCAACGGGGGCTATGGCTACACCTTATATTTT.

CDR3 nucleotides: TGTGCCAGCAGCGCGACAGGGTTAGGTGATGAGCAGTTCTTC. As protein: CASSATGLGDEQFF. The chain recombines TRBV7-3 with TRBJ2-1; 7 bases are shared with TRBD1. Germline V gives CDR1 SGHTA, CDR2 FQGTGA. This CDR3 spans 14 amino acids. The V and J ends lost 5 bases and 8 bases, in that order; junction bases with no gene match: 9.

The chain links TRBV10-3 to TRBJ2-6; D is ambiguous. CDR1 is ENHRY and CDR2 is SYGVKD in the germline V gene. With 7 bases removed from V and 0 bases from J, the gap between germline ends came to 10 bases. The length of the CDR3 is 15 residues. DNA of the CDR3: TGTGCCATCAAGGCGGCAGCCTCTGGGGCCAACGTCCTGACTTTC. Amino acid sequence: CAIKAAASGANVLTF.

This CDR3 reads CARVNSPLHF. In DNA form, the CDR3 reads TGTGCCAGAGTGAATTCACCCCTCCACTTT. This chain uses TRBV10-3 with TRBJ1-6, with no clear D. The CDR3 is 10 amino acids. V gave up 10 bases and J gave up 7 bases, with 5 bases separating them. Germline V gene sequence: CDR1 ENHRY, CDR2 SYGVKD.

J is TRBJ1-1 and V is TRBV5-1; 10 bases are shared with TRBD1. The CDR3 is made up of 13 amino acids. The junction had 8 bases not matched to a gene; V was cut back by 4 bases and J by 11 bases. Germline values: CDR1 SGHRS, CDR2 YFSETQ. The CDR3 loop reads CASSTRQGALAFF. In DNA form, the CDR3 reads TGCGCCAGCAGCACCCGACAGGGGGCTTTGGCTTTCTTT.

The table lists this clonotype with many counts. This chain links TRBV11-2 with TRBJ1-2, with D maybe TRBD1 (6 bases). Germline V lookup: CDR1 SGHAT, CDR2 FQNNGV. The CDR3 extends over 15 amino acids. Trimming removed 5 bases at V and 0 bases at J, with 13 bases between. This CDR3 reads CASSRSGQTNYGYTF. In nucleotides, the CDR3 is TGTGCCAGCAGCCGATCTGGACAGACTAACTATGGCTACACCTTC.

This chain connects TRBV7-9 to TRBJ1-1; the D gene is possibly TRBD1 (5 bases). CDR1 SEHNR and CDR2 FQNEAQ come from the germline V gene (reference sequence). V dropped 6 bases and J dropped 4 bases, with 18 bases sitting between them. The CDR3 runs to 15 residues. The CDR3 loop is CASSPVTSGVTEAFF. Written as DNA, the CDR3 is TGTGCCAGCAGTCCGGTTACTTCGGGGGTCACTGAAGCTTTCTTT.

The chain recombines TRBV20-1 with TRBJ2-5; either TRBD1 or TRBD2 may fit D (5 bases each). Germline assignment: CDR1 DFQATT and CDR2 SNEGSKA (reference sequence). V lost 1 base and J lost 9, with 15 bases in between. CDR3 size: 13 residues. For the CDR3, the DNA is TGCAGTGCTAGAGGAGGGGAGAACGGCCCCCAGTACTTC. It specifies CSARGGENGPQYF.

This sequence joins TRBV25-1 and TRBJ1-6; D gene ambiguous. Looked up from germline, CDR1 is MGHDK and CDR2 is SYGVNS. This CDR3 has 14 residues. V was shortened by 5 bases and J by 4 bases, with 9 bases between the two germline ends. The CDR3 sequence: CASSLSVYNSPLHF. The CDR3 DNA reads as TGTGCCAGCAGTTTATCAGTGTATAATTCACCCCTCCACTTT.

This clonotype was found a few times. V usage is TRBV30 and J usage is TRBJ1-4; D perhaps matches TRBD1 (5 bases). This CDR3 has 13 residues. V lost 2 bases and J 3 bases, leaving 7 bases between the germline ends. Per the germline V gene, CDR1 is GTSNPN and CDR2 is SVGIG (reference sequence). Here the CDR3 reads CAWSTGPNEKLFF. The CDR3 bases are TGTGCCTGGAGTACGGGACCTAATGAAAAACTGTTTTTT.

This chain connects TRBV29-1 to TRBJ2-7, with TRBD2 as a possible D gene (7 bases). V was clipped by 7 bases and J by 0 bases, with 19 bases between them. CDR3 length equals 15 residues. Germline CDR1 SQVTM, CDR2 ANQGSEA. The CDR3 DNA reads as TGCAGCGCACAGACGGGGGGCGGAGACTCCTACGAGCAGTACTTC. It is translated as CSAQTGGGDSYEQYF.

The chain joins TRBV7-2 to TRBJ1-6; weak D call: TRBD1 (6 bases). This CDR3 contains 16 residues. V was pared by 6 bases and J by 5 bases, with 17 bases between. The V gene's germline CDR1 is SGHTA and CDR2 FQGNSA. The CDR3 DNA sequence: TGTGCCAGCAGACCAACCGGGAAGGGGGATAATTCACCCCTCCACTTT. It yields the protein CASRPTGKGDNSPLHF.

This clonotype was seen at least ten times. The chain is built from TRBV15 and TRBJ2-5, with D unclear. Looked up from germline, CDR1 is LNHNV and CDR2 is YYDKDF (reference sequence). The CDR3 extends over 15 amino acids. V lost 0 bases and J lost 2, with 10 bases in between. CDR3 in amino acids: CATSREGYPQETQYF. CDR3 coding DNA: TGTGCCACCAGCAGAGAGGGCTACCCTCAAGAGACCCAGTACTTC.

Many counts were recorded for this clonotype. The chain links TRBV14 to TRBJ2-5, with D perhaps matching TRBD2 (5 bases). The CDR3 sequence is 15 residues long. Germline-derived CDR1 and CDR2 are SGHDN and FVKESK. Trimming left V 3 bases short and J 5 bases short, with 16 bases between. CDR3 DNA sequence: TGTGCCAGCAGCCATATTTTTGGGAGCATGGAGACCCAGTACTTC. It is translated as CASSHIFGSMETQYF.

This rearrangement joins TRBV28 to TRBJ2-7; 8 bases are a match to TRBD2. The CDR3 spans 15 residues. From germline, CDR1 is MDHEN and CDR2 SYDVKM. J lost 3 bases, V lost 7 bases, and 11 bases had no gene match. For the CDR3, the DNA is TGTGCCAGCACCAGGCCGGGGGGGCCTTTCTACGAGCAGTACTTC. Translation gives CASTRPGGPFYEQYF.

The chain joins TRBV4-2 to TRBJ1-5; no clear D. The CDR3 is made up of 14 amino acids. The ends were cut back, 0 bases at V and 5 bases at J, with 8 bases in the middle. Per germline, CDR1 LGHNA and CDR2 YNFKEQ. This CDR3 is CASSQEIGDQPQHF. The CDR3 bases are TGTGCCAGCAGCCAAGAAATAGGAGATCAGCCCCAGCATTTT.

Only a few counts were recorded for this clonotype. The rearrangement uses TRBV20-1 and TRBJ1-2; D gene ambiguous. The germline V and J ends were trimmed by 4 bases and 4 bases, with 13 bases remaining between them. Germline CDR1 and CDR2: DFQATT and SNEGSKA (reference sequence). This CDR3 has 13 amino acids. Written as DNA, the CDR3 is TGCAGTGCTAAGGCAAGGCAGGCCTATGGCTACACCTTC. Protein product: CSAKARQAYGYTF.

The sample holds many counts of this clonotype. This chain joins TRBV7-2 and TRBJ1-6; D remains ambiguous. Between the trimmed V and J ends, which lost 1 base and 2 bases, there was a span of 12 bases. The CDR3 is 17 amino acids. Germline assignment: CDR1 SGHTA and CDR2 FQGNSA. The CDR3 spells CASSLDNRRTYNSPLHF. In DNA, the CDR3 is TGTGCCAGCAGCTTAGATAACAGACGTACCTATAATTCACCCCTCCACTTT. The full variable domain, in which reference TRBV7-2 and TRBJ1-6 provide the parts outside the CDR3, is GAGVSQSPSNKVTEKGKDVELRCDPISGHTALYWYRQSLGQGLEFLIYFQGNSAPDKSGLPSDRFSAERTGGSVSTLTIQRTQQEDSAVYLCASSLDNRRTYNSPLHFGNGTRLTVT.

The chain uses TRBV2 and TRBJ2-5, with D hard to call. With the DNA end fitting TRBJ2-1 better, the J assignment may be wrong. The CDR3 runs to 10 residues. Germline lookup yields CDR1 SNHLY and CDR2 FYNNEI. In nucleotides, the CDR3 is TGTGCCAGCTTACTCTATGAGCAGTTCTTC. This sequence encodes CASLLYEQFF.

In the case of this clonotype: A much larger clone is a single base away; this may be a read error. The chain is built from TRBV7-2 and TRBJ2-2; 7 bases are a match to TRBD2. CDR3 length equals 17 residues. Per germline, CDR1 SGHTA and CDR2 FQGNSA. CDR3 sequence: CASSLDNAAGDTGELLF. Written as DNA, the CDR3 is TGTGCCAGCAGCTTAGATAATGCGGCGGGAGACACCGGGGAGCTGCTTTTT. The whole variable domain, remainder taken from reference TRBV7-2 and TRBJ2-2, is GAGVSQSPSNKVTEKGKDVELRCDPISGHTALYWYRQSLGQGLEFLIYFQGNSAPDKSGLPSDRFSAERTGGSVSTLTIQRTQQEDSAVYLCASSLDNAAGDTGELLFGEGSRLTVL.

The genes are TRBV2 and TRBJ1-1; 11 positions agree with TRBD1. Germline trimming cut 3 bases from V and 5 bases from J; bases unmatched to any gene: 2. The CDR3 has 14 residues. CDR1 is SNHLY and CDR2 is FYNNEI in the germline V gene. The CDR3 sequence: CASSDGQGATEAFF. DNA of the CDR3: TGTGCCAGCAGTGACGGACAGGGGGCAACTGAAGCTTTCTTT.

The CDR3 here is CASSLVVVGETQYF. DNA for the CDR3: TGCGCCAGCAGCTTGGTTGTGGTTGGGGAGACCCAGTACTTC. This sequence joins TRBV5-1 and TRBJ2-5, with D unclear. The CDR3 contains 14 residues. Trimming shortened V by 0 bases and J by 5 bases, and 11 bases separated the two germline ends. The germline V gene has CDR1 SGHRS and CDR2 YFSETQ.

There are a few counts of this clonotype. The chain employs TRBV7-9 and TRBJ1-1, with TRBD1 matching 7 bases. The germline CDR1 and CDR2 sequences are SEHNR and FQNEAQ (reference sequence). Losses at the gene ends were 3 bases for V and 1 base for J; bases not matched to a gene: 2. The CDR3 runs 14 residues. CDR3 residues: CASSFTGANTEAFF. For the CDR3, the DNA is TGTGCCAGCAGCTTTACAGGGGCGAACACTGAAGCTTTCTTT.

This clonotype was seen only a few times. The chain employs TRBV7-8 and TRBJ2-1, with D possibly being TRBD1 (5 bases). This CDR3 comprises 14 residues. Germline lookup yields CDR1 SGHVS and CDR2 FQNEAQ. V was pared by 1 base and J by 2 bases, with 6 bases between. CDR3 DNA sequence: TGTGCCAGCAGCTTAGGGGGCCCCTACAATGAGCAGTTCTTC. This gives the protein CASSLGGPYNEQFF.

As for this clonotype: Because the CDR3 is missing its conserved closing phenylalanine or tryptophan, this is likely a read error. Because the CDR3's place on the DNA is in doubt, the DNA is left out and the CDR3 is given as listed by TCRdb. CDR3 in amino acids: CSAEPGTS. The genes are TRBV20-1 and TRBJ2-5; the table calls TRBD2, which could not be checked here. Germline assignment: CDR1 DFQATT and CDR2 SNEGSKA (reference sequence). With termini counted, the CDR3 has 8 amino acids.

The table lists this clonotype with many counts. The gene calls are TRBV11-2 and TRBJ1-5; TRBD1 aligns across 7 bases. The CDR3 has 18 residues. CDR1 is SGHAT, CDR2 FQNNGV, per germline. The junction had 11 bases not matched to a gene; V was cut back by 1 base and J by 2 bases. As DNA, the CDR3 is TGTGCCAGCAGCTTAGGGGGTGTACAGGGGTTGGGCAATCAGCCCCAGCATTTT. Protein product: CASSLGGVQGLGNQPQHF. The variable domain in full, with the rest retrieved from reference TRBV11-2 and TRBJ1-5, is EAGVAQSPRYKIIEKRQSVAFWCNPISGHATLYWYQQILGQGPKLLIQFQNNGVVDDSQLPKDRFSAERLKGVDSTLKIQPAKLEDSAVYLCASSLGGVQGLGNQPQHFGDGTRLSIL.